The present TCR beta chain was sequenced within a study of T cell responses to AZD1222 COVID-19 vaccine. The CDR3 runs to 14 residues. Germline loops: CDR1 SGHTA, CDR2 FQGNSA. V lost 5 bases and J 1 base, leaving 12 bases between the germline ends. The data were produced by immunoSEQ multiplex PCR, yet TCRdb's version contains in-frame clones alone and is incomplete. Of about 120,000 clones in the sample, approximately 84% were seen once. Overall study findings and caveats: Repertoire collection took place solely once the T cell response had peaked.

Comments on this clone: Its antigen is currently unknown.

The source is an adult in good health. This sample comprised peripheral blood, obtained on day 0 of AZD1222 vaccination. The rearrangement joins TRBV7-2 to TRBJ2-7; tentative D call: TRBD1 (5 bases). In DNA form, the CDR3 reads TGTGCCAGCAGCCCATATCGACAGTCCTACGAGCAGTACTTC. Encoded protein: CASSPYRQSYEQYF.